A single sample is the source of the 25 T cell receptor beta chains below, sequenced in a study of monozygotic twins with inflammatory bowel disease. TCRdb re-called the 5' RACE reads; one entry per CDR3 protein, DNA not given. The sample has approximately 420,000 distinct CDR3 sequences. Source material: blood. These TCRs come from a human donor with ulcerative colitis or Crohn's disease, or a healthy co-twin of an affected twin (not recorded which).

This chain links TRBV7-9 with TRBJ2-1; as DNA is missing, the TRBD2 call by TCRdb cannot be tested. The germline CDR1 and CDR2 sequences are SEHNR and FQNEAQ (reference sequence). The CDR3 is made up of 17 amino acids. The CDR3 is CASSPDHGASGYNEQFF. Full variable domain (remainder filled in from reference TRBV7-9 and TRBJ2-1): DTGVSQNPRHKITKRGQNVTFRCDPISEHNRLYWYRQTLGQGPEFLTYFQNEAQLEKSRLLSDRFSAERPKGSFSTLEIQRTEQGDSAMYLCASSPDHGASGYNEQFFGPGTRLTVL.

The gene calls are TRBV6-5 and TRBJ2-1; lacking DNA, the TRBD1 call made by TCRdb goes unchecked. Germline V gene sequence: CDR1 MNHEY, CDR2 SVGAGI. This CDR3 is 14 amino acids long. CDR3 sequence: CASSYQGARNEQFF.

CDR3 sequence: CASSLAREYPYEQYF. V is TRBV5-1 and J is TRBJ2-7; lacking DNA, the TRBD2 call made by TCRdb goes unchecked. Germline V gene data show CDR1 as SGHRS and CDR2 as YFSETQ. This CDR3 is built from 15 residues. Looking up the rest from reference TRBV5-1 and TRBJ2-7 gives the full variable domain: KAGVTQTPRYLIKTRGQQVTLSCSPISGHRSVSWYQQTPGQGLQFLFEYFSETQRNKGNFPGRFSGRQFSNSRSEMNVSTLELGDSALYLCASSLAREYPYEQYFGPGTRLTVT.

This chain joins TRBV5-6 and TRBJ1-6. CDR3 length: 15 amino acids. Per the germline V gene, CDR1 is SGHDT and CDR2 is YYEEEE. The CDR3 protein is CASSPYGSVNSPLHF.

This chain's CDR3 is CASSHGGELFF. The chain employs TRBV4-1 and TRBJ2-2. The CDR3 loop spans 11 amino acids. The V gene's germline CDR1 is MGHRA and CDR2 YSYEKL.

The rearrangement links TRBV3-1 to TRBJ1-3. There are 15 residues in the CDR3. CDR1 is LGHDT, CDR2 YNNKEL, per germline (reference sequence). The CDR3 protein is CASSHYGVTGNTIYF.

The rearrangement uses TRBV7-9 and TRBJ1-2; TCRdb proposes TRBD1, but this gene call is untestable without DNA. Germline CDR1 is SEHNR and CDR2 is FQNEAQ (reference sequence). The CDR3 sequence is 15 residues long. The CDR3 loop reads CASSSTAQGAYGYTF.

This rearrangement joins TRBV7-2 to TRBJ2-5; absent DNA, TCRdb's TRBD2 call cannot be checked. Germline assignment: CDR1 SGHTA and CDR2 FQGNSA. CDR3 length equals 17 residues. CDR3 sequence reads: CASSLAGLAGPQETQYF.

J is TRBJ2-1 and V is TRBV7-2; with no DNA, the TCRdb D assignment of TRBD2 cannot be verified. This CDR3 comprises 13 residues. Germline-derived CDR1 and CDR2 are SGHTA and FQGNSA. CDR3 amino acids: CASSGGVAGEQFF.

The chain joins TRBV6-5 to TRBJ1-6. Per germline, CDR1 MNHEY and CDR2 SVGAGI. The CDR3 consists of 15 residues. The CDR3 loop reads CASSYRDTNNSPLHF.

This chain links TRBV12-3 or TRBV12-4 with TRBJ2-4; TCRdb designates TRBD1, a call that cannot be tested without DNA. The CDR3 extends over 16 amino acids. CDR3 sequence reads: CASSSRDRKALNIQYF.

The chain couples TRBV11-2 to TRBJ1-1; TCRdb's D call, TRBD1, is unchecked because there is no DNA. Germline V gene data show CDR1 as SGHAT and CDR2 as FQNNGV. The CDR3 is 14 amino acids. The CDR3 here is CASSFGDDGTEAFF. Together with reference TRBV11-2 and TRBJ1-1, the CDR3 gives the full variable domain: EAGVAQSPRYKIIEKRQSVAFWCNPISGHATLYWYQQILGQGPKLLIQFQNNGVVDDSQLPKDRFSAERLKGVDSTLKIQPAKLEDSAVYLCASSFGDDGTEAFFGQGTRLTVV.

This rearrangement joins TRBV20-1 to TRBJ1-5; the D call of TRBD1 rests on TCRdb alone, since no DNA is present to check it. Germline-derived CDR1 and CDR2 are DFQATT and SNEGSKA (reference sequence). The CDR3 has 14 residues. The CDR3 spells CSARADREAQPQHF.

The chain joins TRBV5-6 to TRBJ2-3; TCRdb reports TRBD2, a call that lacks DNA to check it against. Germline V gene sequence: CDR1 SGHDT, CDR2 YYEEEE. The CDR3 consists of 17 residues. This chain's CDR3 is CASSSGLAGTVTDTQYF. Full variable domain (remainder filled in from reference TRBV5-6 and TRBJ2-3): DAGVTQSPTHLIKTRGQQVTLRCSPKSGHDTVSWYQQALGQGPQFIFQYYEEEERQRGNFPDRFSGHQFPNYSSELNVNALLLGDSALYLCASSSGLAGTVTDTQYFGPGTRLTVL.

This sequence joins TRBV20-1 and TRBJ2-7; no DNA is available, so the TRBD1 call from TCRdb remains unchecked. The CDR3 length is 14 residues. CDR1 and CDR2 (germline): DFQATT, SNEGSKA (reference sequence). The CDR3: CSAVPGTVSYEQYF.

This chain links TRBV6-5 with TRBJ2-1. The CDR3 spans 13 residues. Per the germline V gene, CDR1 is MNHEY and CDR2 is SVGAGI. The CDR3 here is CATRVTRFNEQFF.

The rearrangement links TRBV5-6 to TRBJ2-1; the D gene TCRdb calls, TRBD2, cannot be checked with no DNA. Germline loops: CDR1 SGHDT, CDR2 YYEEEE. This CDR3 has 17 residues. The CDR3 spells CASSLERLPSSYNEQFF.

The chain links TRBV2 to TRBJ2-3; the D call from TCRdb, TRBD2, cannot be confirmed without DNA. The CDR3 is 16 residues long. Germline lookup yields CDR1 SNHLY and CDR2 FYNNEI. The CDR3 spells CASSPDSGGFTDTQYF.

The V and J genes are TRBV15 and TRBJ2-3; checking the TCRdb D call of TRBD1 is not possible without DNA. Germline CDR1 and CDR2: LNHNV and YYDKDF (reference sequence). This CDR3 has 12 amino acids. The CDR3 protein is CAIGTTTDTQYF.

The genes are TRBV20-1 and TRBJ2-7. CDR3 length equals 12 residues. CDR1 and CDR2 from the germline V gene are DFQATT and SNEGSKA (reference sequence). CDR3 residues: CSARDSGYEQYF.

V and J are TRBV6-6 and TRBJ2-6; the TCRdb call, TRBD1, lacks DNA for checking. This CDR3 is built from 14 residues. Germline V gene lookup returns CDR1 MNHNY and CDR2 SVGAGI (reference sequence). CDR3: CASRTGSGANVLTF.

The rearrangement joins TRBV7-2 to TRBJ1-1. This CDR3 is built from 13 residues. Germline V gene lookup returns CDR1 SGHTA and CDR2 FQGNSA. CDR3 sequence reads: CASSSLEGTEAFF. Drawing the rest from reference TRBV7-2 and TRBJ1-1, the complete variable domain is GAGVSQSPSNKVTEKGKDVELRCDPISGHTALYWYRQSLGQGLEFLIYFQGNSAPDKSGLPSDRFSAERTGGSVSTLTIQRTQQEDSAVYLCASSSLEGTEAFFGQGTRLTVV.

The chain uses TRBV27 and TRBJ1-1. From germline, CDR1 is MNHEY and CDR2 SMNVEV (reference sequence). This CDR3 is built from 15 residues. CDR3 protein: CASSLGEGGNTEAFF.

The V call is TRBV19, the J call TRBJ2-1; no DNA is available, so the TRBD1 call from TCRdb remains unchecked. Per the germline V gene, CDR1 is LNHDA and CDR2 is SQIVND (reference sequence). The CDR3 totals 14 residues. The CDR3: CASSIASPGNEQFF.

V is TRBV7-2 and J is TRBJ1-2; TCRdb names TRBD1, which stays unverified in the absence of DNA. In germline, CDR1 is SGHTA, CDR2 FQGNSA. The CDR3 consists of 13 residues. The CDR3 is CASSPRPEYGYTF. The full variable domain, completed using reference TRBV7-2 and TRBJ1-2, is GAGVSQSPSNKVTEKGKDVELRCDPISGHTALYWYRQSLGQGLEFLIYFQGNSAPDKSGLPSDRFSAERTGGSVSTLTIQRTQQEDSAVYLCASSPRPEYGYTFGSGTRLTVV.